This TCR beta chain was recorded in a study of blood T cells in healthy people across ages. The CDR3 is 16 amino acids. Germline V gene sequence: CDR1 SGDLS, CDR2 YYNGEE. With a J-beta primer mix and a sample-barcoded 5' primer, a second PCR ran about 7 to 12 cycles. TCRdb passed the 5' RACE reads through MiXCR, listing each CDR3 protein once. The sample carries over 750,000 distinct CDR3 sequences, roughly 25% recorded once. This same sample was also taken into another study, of T cells of mothers and their children. Per that paper: Per mother, over 9.5 million TCR beta CDR3 reads were obtained; per child, about 3 million. Similar effects of thymic selection on TCR recombination output were recorded in related and unrelated pairs.

This receptor was obtained from a boy younger than 18 in good health. V usage is TRBV9 and J usage is TRBJ2-5, with D tentatively TRBD2 (5 bases). The J call may be faulty, since TRBJ2-1 better matches the DNA end. Specimen: blood. DNA of the CDR3: TGTGCCAGCAGCGGGTCGACGGGAAGCCTTGTCGATGAGCAGTTCTTC. The encoded protein is CASSGSTGSLVDEQFF.